This T cell receptor beta chain was identified during a study of T cell repertoires in cytomegalovirus infection. Each CDR3 protein is one row after TCRdb ran MiXCR on the reads. The profile shows roughly 700,000 distinct CDR3 sequences, about 30% of them singletons. As for this clonotype: Antigen: not known.

Whole-study findings and limits: HLA-C-restricted, CMV-specific TCR beta clonotypes were dominant ex vivo.

J gave up 2 bases and V 4 bases, and 6 bases lay outside the gene matches. The CDR3 is 16 amino acids. The germline CDR1 and CDR2 sequences are SGHTA and FQGNSA. The genes are TRBV7-2 and TRBJ2-3, with 10 bases lining up with TRBD2. The input for sequencing was cultured PBMCs, taken from culture after CMV antigen stimulation. This clonotype originated in a human donor in good health (CMV status not recorded). Some clones in this sample may be carry-over from other donors' samples. CDR3 protein: CASSWGAGGATDTQYF. CDR3 nucleotides: TGTGCCAGCAGCTGGGGAGCGGGGGGGGCCACAGATACGCAGTATTTT.